This T cell receptor beta chain derives from a study of brain metastases from non-small cell lung cancer. General study points: Metastases had sparse T cells but largely shared repertoires with primaries. T-cell infiltration was lower in brain metastases than primaries (P < 0.001). In over 55% of brain metastases, T-cell clones were expanded compared with matched primary tumors.

On this clone: Its antigen is unknown.

Sequencing used immunoSEQ multiplex PCR; TCRdb keeps in-frame clones, though not all of them. Altogether about 3,900 clones are present, 90% being singletons, with the ten largest covering 2.5% to 3.5%. Sequenced: primary lung tumor tissue. The TCR sequence derives from a donor at least 40 years old with non-small cell lung cancer.

DNA for the CDR3: TGTGCCAGCAGGACTGCTAGCGGCAATGAGCAGTTCTTC. Translated, it gives CASRTASGNEQFF. This chain joins TRBV6-5 and TRBJ2-1; 7 nucleotides line up with TRBD2. V shed 6 bases and J 6 bases; nucleotides not matched to a gene: 5. This CDR3 has 13 amino acids. Germline loops: CDR1 MNHEY, CDR2 SVGAGI.